The source of this T cell receptor beta chain is a study of T cell responses to AZD1222 COVID-19 vaccine. Worth noting for this clone: Its antigen is currently unknown.

Study observations and caveats: Baseline serology detected seropositivity in only 5 to 7 AZD1222 recipients. The span of vaccine-associated CD4 TCRs extended across spike, with dominance at 160-218 and 743-854.

Measured with immunoSEQ multiplex PCR; TCRdb has only the in-frame clones, and not every one. The repertoire includes over 95,000 clones, roughly 85% of them detected once, and roughly 2.9% sits in the top ten. Germline V gene lookup returns CDR1 LNHDA and CDR2 SQIVND (reference sequence). V lost 6 bases, J lost 0 bases, and 8 bases lay in between. The CDR3 covers 13 residues. This TCR was recovered from an adult in good health. This chain links TRBV19 with TRBJ1-1; perhaps TRBD1 as D (5 bases). The sequences come from peripheral blood, collected on day 0 of AZD1222 vaccination. CDR3 protein: CASRMTVNTEAFF. The CDR3 coding sequence is TGTGCCAGTAGGATGACAGTGAACACTGAAGCTTTCTTT.